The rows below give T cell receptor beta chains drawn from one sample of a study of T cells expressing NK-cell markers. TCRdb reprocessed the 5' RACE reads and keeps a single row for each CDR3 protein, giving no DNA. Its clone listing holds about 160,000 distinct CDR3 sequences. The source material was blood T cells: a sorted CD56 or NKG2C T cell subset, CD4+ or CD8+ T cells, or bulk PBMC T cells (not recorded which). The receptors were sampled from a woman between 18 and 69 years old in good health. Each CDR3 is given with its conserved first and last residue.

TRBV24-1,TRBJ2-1,CATSRTSGRANEQFF
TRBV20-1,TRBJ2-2,CSARPTSGSTGELFF
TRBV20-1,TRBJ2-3,CSAYLAGGRTDTQYF
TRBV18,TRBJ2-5,CASSPLGRGTSGSQETQYF
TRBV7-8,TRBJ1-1,CASSPNRLNTEAFF
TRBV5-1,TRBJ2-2,CASSTDRASNTGELFF
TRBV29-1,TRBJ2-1,CSVETLLSLSLNNEQFF
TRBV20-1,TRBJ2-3,CSAPGLPSTDTQYF
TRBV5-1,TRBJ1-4,CASSKEGPYEKLFF
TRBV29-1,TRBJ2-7,CSGGLGYAYEQYF
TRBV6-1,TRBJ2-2,CASSDLPNTGELFF
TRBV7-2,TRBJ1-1,CASRDAGTGALEAFF
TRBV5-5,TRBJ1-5,CASSLAGGGQPQHF
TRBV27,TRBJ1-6,CASSLMGQGNSPLHF
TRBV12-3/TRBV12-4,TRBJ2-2,CASSLAGGLSGELFF
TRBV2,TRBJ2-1,CASSPHQIYNEQFF
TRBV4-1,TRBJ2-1,CASSQVGGRIPYNEQFF
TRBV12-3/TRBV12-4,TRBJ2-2,CASSFGTGGMDTGELFF
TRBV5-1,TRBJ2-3,CASSLVGQGGSKADTQYF
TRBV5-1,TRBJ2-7,CASKPLGTGNYEQYF
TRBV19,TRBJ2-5,CASSMGLGGRETQYF
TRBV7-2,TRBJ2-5,CASSRGGESGETQYF
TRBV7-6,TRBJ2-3,CASSSPRGQNEQYF
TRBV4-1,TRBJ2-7,CASSQAGAGYKYF
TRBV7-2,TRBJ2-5,CASSSQGLWYF
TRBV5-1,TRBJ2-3,CASSLGLASDTQYF
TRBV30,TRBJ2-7,CAWTSGRYEQYF
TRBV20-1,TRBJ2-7,CSARGGLAPYEQYF
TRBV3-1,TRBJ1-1,CASSQALGTLEAFF
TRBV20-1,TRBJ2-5,CSARGIAFQETQYF
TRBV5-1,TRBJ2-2,CASGFIAGGPTGELFF
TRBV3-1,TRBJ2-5,CASSQREREGETQYF
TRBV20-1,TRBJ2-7,CSARISGSYEQYF
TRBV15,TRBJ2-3,CATSRGSPTDTQYF
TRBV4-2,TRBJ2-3,CASSQDGVTGGRDTDTQYF
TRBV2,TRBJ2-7,CASRRDARVGEQYF
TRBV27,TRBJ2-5,CASSSRGLAGVGTQYF
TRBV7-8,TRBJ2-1,CASSHRDRNEQFF
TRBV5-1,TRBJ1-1,CASSLDVSTEAFF
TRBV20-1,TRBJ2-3,CSAALGSADTQYF
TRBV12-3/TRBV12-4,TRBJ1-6,CASSQGSSPLHF
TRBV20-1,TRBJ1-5,CSARPDRGRAYSNQPQHF
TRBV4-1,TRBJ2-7,CASSQDIRGPRLEQYF
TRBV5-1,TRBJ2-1,CASSRRTEKQFF
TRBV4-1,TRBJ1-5,CASSQEPQDQPQHF
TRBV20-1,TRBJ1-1,CSARRQGTDTEAFF
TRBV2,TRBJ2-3,CASRGTGGFGTQYF
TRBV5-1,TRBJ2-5,CASSLRPIVDQETQYF
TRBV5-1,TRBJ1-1,CASSSQGAGDTEAFF
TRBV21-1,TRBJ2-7,CASSAGEASYEQYF
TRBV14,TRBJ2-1,CASSLAGTADYNEQFF
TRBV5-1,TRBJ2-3,CASSHRTSASTDTQYF
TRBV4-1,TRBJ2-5,CASSQDGTSEETQYF